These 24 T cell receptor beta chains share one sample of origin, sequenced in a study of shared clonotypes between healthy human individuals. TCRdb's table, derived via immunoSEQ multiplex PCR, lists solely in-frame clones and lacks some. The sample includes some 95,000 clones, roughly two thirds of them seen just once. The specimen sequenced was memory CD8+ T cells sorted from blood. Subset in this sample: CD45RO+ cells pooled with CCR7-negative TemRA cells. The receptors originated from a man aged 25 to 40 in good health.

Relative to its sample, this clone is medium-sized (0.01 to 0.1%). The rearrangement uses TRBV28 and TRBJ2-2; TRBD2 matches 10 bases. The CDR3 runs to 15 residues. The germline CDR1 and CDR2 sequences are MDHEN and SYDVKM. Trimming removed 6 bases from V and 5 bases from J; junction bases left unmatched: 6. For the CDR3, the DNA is TGTGCCAGCAGGCTAGCGGGAGAGGAAACCGGGGAGCTGTTTTTT. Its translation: CASRLAGEETGELFF.

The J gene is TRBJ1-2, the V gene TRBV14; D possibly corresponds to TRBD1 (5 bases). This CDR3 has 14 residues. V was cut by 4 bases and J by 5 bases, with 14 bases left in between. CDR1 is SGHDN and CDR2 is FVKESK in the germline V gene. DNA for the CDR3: TGTGCCAGCAGCCCCGGGACCGACCTATATGGCTACACCTTC. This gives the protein CASSPGTDLYGYTF.

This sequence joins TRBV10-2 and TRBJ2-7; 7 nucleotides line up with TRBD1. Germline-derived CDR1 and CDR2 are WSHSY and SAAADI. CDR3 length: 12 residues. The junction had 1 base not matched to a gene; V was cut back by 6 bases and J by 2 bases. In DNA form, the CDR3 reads TGCGCCAGCAGGGGGACAGCCTACGAGCAGTACTTC. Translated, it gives CASRGTAYEQYF.

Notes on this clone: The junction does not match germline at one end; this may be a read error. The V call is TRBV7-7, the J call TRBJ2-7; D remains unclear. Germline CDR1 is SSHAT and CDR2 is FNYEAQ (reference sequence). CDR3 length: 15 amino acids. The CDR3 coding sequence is TGTGCTAGCAGCTTAGGAAATCATGGCTCCTACGAGCAGTACTTC. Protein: CASSLGNHGSYEQYF.

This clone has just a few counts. The CDR3 here is CASSGTSYNEQFF. As DNA, the CDR3 is TGTGCCAGCAGCGGTACCTCCTACAATGAGCAGTTCTTC. This chain connects TRBV7-9 to TRBJ2-1; D gene ambiguous. There are 13 residues in the CDR3. Trimming left V 5 bases short and J 0 bases short, with 5 bases between. CDR1 is SEHNR and CDR2 is FQNEAQ in the germline V gene (reference sequence).

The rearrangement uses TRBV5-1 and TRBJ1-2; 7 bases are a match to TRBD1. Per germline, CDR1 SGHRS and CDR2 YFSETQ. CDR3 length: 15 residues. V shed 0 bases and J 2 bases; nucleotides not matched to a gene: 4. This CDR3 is CASSLGGGDNYGYTF. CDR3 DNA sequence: TGCGCCAGCAGCTTGGGAGGGGGCGACAACTATGGCTACACCTTC.

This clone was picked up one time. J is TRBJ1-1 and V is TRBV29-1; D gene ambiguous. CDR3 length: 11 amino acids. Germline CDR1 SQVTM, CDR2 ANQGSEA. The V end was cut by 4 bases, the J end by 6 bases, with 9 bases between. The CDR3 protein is CSVVEGAEAFF. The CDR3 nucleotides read TGCAGCGTTGTAGAGGGAGCTGAAGCTTTCTTT.

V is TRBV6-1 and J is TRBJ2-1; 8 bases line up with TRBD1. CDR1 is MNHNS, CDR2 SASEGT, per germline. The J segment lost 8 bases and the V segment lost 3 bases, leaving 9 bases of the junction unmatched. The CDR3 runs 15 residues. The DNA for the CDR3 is TGTGCCAGCAGTGATCCGGACAGGGTTGCGTATGAGCAGTTCTTC. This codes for CASSDPDRVAYEQFF.

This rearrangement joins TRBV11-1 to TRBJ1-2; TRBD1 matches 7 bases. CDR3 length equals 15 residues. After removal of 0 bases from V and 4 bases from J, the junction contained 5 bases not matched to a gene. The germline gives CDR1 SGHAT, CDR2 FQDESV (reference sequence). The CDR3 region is CASSLARQGFYGYTF. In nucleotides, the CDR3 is TGTGCCAGCAGCTTAGCCCGACAGGGATTCTATGGCTACACCTTC.

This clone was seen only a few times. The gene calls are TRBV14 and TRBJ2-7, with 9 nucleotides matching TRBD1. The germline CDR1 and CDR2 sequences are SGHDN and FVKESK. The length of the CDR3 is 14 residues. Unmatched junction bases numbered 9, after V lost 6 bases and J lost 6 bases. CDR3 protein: CASSLGQGFSEQYF. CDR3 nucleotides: TGTGCCAGCAGTTTAGGACAGGGGTTCTCCGAGCAGTACTTC. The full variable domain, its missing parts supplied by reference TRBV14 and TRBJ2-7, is EAGVTQFPSHSVIEKGQTVTLRCDPISGHDNLYWYRRVMGKEIKFLLHFVKESKQDESGMPNNRFLAERTGGTYSTLKVQPAELEDSGVYFCASSLGQGFSEQYFGPGTRLTVT.

The CDR3 bases are TGTGCCAGCAAACTGGGGGAGACCCAGTACTTC. Translating gives CASKLGETQYF. The chain uses TRBV27 and TRBJ2-5; D not resolved. Trimming stripped 7 bases from V and 5 bases from J, with 8 bases between. CDR3 length: 11 residues. The V gene's germline CDR1 is MNHEY and CDR2 SMNVEV (reference sequence).

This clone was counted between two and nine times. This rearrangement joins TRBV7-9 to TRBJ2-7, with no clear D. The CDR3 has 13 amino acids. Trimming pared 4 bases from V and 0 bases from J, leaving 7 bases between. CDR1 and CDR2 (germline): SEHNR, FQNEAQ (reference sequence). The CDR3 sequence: CASSSPSSYEQYF. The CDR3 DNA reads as TGTGCCAGCAGCTCCCCGAGCTCCTACGAGCAGTACTTC.

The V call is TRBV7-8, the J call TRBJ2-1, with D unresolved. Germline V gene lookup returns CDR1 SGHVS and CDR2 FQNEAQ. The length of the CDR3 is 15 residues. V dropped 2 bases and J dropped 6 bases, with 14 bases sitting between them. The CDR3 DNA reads TGTGCCAGCAGCTTACGGGTAGGGTCGGGCAATGAGCAGTTCTTC. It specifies CASSLRVGSGNEQFF.

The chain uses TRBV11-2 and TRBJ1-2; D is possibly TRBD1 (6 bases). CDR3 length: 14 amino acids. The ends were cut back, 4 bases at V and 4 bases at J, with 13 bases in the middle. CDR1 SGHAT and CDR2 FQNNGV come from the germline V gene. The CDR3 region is CASSSVGQFYGYTF. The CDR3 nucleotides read TGTGCCAGCAGCTCGGTCGGACAGTTCTATGGCTACACCTTC.

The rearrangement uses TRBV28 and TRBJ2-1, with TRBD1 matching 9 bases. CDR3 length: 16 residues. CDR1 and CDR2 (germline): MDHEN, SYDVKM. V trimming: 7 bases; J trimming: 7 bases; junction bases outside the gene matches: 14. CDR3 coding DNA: TGTGCCAGCACCCCAACCGGGACAGGGAAGAAAAATGAGCAGTTCTTC. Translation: CASTPTGTGKKNEQFF.

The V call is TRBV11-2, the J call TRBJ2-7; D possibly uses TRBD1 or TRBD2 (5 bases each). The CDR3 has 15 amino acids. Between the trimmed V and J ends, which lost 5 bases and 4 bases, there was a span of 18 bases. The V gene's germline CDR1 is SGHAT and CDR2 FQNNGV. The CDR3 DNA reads TGTGCCAGCAGCGAACTCTCCGGGACGAGATACGAGCAGTACTTC. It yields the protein CASSELSGTRYEQYF.

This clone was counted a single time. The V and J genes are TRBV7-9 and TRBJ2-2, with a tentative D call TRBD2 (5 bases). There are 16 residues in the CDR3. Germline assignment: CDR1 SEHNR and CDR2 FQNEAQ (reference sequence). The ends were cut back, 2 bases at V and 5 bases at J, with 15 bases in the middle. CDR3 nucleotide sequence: TGTGCCAGCAGCTTAAGGTCGGGGTTTACGACCGGGGAGCTGTTTTTT. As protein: CASSLRSGFTTGELFF.

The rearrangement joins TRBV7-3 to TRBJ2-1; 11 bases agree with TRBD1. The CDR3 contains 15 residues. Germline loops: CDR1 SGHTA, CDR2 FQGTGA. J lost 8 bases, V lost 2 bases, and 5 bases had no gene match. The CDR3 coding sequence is TGTGCCAGCAGCTTAGGACAGGGGGCGCGGGATGAGCAGTTCTTC. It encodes CASSLGQGARDEQFF. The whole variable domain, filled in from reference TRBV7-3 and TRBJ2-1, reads GAGVSQTPSNKVTEKGKYVELRCDPISGHTALYWYRQSLGQGPEFLIYFQGTGAADDSGLPNDRFFAVRPEGSVSTLKIQRTERGDSAVYLCASSLGQGARDEQFFGPGTRLTVL.

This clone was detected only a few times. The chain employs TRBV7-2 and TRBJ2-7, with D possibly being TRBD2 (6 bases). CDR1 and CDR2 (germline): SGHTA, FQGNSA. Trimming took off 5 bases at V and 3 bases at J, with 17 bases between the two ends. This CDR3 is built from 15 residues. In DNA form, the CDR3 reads TGTGCCAGCAGCCCCCTGGGGGGACGGATCTACGAGCAGTACTTC. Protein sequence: CASSPLGGRIYEQYF.

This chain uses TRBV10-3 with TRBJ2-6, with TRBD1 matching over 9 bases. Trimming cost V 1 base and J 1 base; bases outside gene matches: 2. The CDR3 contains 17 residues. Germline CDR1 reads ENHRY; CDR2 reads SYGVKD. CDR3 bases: TGTGCCATCAGTGAGTGGGGACAGGGATCTGGGGCCAACGTCCTGACTTTC. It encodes CAISEWGQGSGANVLTF.

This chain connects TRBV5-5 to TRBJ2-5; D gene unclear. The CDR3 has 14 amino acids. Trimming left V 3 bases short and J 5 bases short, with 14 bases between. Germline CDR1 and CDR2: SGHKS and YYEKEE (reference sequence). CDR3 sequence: CASSSTIPVETQYF. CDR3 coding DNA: TGTGCCAGCAGCTCAACAATTCCGGTGGAGACCCAGTACTTC.

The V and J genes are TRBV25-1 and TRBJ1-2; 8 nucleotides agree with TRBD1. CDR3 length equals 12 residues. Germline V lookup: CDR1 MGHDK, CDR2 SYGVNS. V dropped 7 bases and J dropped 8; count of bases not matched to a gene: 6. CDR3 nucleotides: TGTGCCAGCATAGCCGGGACAGGAGGCTACACCTTC. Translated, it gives CASIAGTGGYTF.

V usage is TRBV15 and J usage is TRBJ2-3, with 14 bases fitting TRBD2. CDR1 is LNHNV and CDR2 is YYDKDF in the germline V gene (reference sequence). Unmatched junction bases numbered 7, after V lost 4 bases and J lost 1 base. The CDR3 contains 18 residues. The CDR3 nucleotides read TGTGCCACCAGCACTGGGACTAGCGGGAGCTCCGGCACAGATACGCAGTATTTT. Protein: CATSTGTSGSSGTDTQYF. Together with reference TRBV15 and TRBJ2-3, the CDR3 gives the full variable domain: DAMVIQNPRYQVTQFGKPVTLSCSQTLNHNVMYWYQQKSSQAPKLLFHYYDKDFNNEADTPDNFQSRRPNTSFCFLDIRSPGLGDTAMYLCATSTGTSGSSGTDTQYFGPGTRLTVL.

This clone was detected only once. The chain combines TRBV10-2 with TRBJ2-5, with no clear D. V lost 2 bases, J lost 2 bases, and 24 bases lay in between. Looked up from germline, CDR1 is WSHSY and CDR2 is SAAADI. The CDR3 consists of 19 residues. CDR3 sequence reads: CASSEGNPINLANQETQYF. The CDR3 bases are TGCGCCAGCAGTGAGGGAAACCCTATAAACTTAGCTAATCAAGAGACCCAGTACTTC.